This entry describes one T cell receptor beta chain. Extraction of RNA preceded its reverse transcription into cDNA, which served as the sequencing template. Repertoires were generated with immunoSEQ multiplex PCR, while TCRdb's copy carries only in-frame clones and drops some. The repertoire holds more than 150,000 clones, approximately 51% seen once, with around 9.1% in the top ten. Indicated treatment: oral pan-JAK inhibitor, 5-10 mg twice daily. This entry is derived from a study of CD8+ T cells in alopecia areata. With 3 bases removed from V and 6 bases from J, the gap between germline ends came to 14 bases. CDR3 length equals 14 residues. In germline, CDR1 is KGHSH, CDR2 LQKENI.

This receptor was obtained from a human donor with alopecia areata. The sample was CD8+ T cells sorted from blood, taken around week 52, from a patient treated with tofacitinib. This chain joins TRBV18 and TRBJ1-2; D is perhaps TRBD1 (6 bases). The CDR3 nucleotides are TGTGCCAGCTCACCTCCAGGGGCGCAAAATGGCTACACCTTC. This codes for CASSPPGAQNGYTF.